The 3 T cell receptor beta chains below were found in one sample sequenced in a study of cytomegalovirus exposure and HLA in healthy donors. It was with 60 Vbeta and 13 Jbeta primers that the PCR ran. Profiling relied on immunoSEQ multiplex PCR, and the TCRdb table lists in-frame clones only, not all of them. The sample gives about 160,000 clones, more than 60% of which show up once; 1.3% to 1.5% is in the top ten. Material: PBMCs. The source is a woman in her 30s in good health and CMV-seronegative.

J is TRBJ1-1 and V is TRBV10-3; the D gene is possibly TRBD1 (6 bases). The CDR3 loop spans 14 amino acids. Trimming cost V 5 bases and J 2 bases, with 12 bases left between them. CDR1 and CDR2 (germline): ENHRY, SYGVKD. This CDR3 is CAISLQGANTEAFF. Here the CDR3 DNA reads TGTGCCATCAGTCTACAGGGAGCTAACACTGAAGCTTTCTTT.

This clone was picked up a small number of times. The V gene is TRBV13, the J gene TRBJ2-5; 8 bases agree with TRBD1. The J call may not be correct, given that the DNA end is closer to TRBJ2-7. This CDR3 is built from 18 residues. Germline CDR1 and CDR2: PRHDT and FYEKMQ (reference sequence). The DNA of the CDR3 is TGTGCCAGCAGCTTGAAAGCTTGGGGGACAGGCCTCTCCTACGAGCAGTACTTC. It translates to CASSLKAWGTGLSYEQYF.

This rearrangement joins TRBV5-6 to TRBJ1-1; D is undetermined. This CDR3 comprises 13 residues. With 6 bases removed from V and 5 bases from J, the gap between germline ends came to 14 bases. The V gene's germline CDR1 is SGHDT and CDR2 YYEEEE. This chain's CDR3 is CASNSGWGTEAFF. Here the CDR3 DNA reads TGTGCCAGCAATAGCGGGTGGGGAACTGAAGCTTTCTTT. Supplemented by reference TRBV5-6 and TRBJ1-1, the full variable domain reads DAGVTQSPTHLIKTRGQQVTLRCSPKSGHDTVSWYQQALGQGPQFIFQYYEEEERQRGNFPDRFSGHQFPNYSSELNVNALLLGDSALYLCASNSGWGTEAFFGQGTRLTVV.